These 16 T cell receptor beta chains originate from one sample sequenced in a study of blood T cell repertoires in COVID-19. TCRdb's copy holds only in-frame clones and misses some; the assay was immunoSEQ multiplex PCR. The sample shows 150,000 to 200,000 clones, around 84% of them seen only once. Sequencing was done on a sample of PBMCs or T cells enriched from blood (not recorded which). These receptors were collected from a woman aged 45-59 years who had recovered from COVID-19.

The CDR3 protein is CSASLQETQYF. The CDR3 nucleotides read TGCAGTGCTAGTTTACAAGAGACCCAGTACTTC. The chain uses TRBV20-1 and TRBJ2-5; no firm D call. The CDR3 consists of 11 residues. The germline CDR1 and CDR2 sequences are DFQATT and SNEGSKA (reference sequence). V was cut by 3 bases and J by 2 bases, with 4 bases left in between.

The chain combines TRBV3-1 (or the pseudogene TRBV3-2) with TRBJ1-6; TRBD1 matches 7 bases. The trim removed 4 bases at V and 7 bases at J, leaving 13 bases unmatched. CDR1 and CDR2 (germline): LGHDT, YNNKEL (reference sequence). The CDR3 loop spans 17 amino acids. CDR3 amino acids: CASSRQGGRSSNSPLHF. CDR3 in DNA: TGTGCCAGCAGCCGACAGGGAGGACGGTCGTCAAATTCACCCCTCCACTTT.

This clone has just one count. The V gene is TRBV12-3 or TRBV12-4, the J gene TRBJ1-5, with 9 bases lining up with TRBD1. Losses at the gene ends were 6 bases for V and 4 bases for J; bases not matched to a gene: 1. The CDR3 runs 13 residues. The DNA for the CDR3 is TGTGCCAGCAGAGGGACAGGGAATCAGCCCCAGCATTTT. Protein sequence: CASRGTGNQPQHF.

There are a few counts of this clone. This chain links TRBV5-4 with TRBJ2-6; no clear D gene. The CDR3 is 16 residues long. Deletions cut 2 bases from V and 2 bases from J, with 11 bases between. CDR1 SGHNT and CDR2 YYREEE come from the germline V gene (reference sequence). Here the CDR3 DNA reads TGTGCCAGCAGCTTCTGGGTGAGCGCTGGGGCCAACGTCCTGACTTTC. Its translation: CASSFWVSAGANVLTF.

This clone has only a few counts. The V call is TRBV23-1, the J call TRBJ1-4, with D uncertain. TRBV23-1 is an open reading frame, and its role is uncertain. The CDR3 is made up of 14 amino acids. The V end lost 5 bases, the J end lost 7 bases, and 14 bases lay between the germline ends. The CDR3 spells CASSIVRSGEKLFF. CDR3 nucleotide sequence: TGCGCCAGCAGTATCGTCCGGTCGGGTGAAAAACTGTTTTTT.

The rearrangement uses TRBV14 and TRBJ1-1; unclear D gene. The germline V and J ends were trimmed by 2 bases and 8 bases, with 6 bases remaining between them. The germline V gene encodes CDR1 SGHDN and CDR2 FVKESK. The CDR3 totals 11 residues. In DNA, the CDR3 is TGTGCCAGCAGCCAATTTTCAGAAGCTTTCTTT. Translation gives CASSQFSEAFF.

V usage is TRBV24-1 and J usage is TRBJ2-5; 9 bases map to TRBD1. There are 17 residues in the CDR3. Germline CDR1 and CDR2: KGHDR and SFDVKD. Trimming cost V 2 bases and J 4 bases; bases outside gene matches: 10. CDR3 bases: TGTGCCACCAGTGATTGGGACGGACAGGGGAAAGCAGAGACCCAGTACTTC. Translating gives CATSDWDGQGKAETQYF.

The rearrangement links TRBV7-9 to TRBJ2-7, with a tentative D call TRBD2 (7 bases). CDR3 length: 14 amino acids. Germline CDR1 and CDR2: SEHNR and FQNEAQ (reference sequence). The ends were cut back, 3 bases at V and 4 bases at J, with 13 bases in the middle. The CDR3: CASSLDGGRYEQYF. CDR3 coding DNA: TGTGCCAGCAGCTTGGACGGGGGGCGATACGAGCAGTACTTC.

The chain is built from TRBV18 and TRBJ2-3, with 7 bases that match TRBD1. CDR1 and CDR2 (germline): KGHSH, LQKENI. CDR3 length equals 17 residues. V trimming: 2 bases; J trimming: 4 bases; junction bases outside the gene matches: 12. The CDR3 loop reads CASSPRYGQDGSDTQYF. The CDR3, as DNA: TGTGCCAGCTCACCAAGGTATGGACAGGATGGGTCAGATACGCAGTATTTT. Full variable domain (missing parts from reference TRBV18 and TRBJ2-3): NAGVMQNPRHLVRRRGQEARLRCSPMKGHSHVYWYRQLPEEGLKFMVYLQKENIIDESGMPKERFSAEFPKEGPSILRIQQVVRGDSAAYFCASSPRYGQDGSDTQYFGPGTRLTVL.

CDR3: CASKGIWGQPQHF. The CDR3 DNA reads as TGTGCCAGCAAAGGAATCTGGGGCCAGCCCCAGCATTTT. The chain links TRBV2 to TRBJ1-5; maybe TRBD1 (5 bases). Germline values: CDR1 SNHLY, CDR2 FYNNEI. CDR3 length: 13 amino acids. Between the trimmed V and J ends, which lost 7 bases and 7 bases, there was a span of 14 bases.

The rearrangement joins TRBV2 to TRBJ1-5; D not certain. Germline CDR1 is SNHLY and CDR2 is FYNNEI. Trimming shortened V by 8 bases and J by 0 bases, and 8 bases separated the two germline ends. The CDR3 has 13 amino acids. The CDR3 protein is CASRDPSNQPQHF. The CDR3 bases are TGTGCCAGCCGGGATCCTAGCAATCAGCCCCAGCATTTT. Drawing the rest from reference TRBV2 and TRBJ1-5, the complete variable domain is EPEVTQTPSHQVTQMGQEVILRCVPISNHLYFYWYRQILGQKVEFLVSFYNNEISEKSEIFDDQFSVERPDGSNFTLKIRSTKLEDSAMYFCASRDPSNQPQHFGDGTRLSIL.

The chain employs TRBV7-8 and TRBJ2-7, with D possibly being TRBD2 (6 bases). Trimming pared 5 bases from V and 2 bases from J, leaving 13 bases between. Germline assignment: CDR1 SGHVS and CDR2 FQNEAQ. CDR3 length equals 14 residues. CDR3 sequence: CASSESPGAYEQYF. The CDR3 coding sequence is TGTGCCAGCAGCGAATCTCCGGGGGCCTACGAGCAGTACTTC.

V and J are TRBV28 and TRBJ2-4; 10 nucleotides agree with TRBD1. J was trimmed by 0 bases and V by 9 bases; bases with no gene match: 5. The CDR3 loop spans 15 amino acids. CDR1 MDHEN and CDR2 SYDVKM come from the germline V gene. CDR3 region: CARGGQGEAKNIQYF. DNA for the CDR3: TGTGCCAGAGGTGGACAGGGGGAAGCCAAAAACATTCAGTACTTC.

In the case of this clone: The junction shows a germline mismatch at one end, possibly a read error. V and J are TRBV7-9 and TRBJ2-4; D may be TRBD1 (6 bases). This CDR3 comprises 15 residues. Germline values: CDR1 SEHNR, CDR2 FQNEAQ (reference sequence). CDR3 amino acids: CASRLGSGVGNIQYF. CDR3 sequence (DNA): TGTGCCAGCAGATTAGGATCAGGGGTGGGAAACATTCAGTACTTC.

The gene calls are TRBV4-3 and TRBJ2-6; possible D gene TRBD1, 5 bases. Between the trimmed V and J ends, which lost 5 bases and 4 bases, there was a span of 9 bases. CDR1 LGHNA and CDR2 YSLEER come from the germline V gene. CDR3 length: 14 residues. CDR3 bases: TGCGCCAGCAGCGCATACAGGGGGGCCAACGTCCTGACTTTC. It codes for CASSAYRGANVLTF.

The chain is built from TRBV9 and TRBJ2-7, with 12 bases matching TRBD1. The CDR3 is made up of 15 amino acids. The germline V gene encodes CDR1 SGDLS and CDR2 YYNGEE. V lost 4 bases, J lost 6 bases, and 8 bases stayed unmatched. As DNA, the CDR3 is TGTGCCAGCAGCTCCACGGGACAGGGGGCTGGCGAGCAGTACTTC. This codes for CASSSTGQGAGEQYF.